The 14 T cell receptor beta chains listed next were all sequenced from one sample in a study of PD-1 blockade in classical Hodgkin lymphoma. Generated by immunoSEQ multiplex PCR, the TCRdb table keeps only in-frame clones and is missing some. The sample contains approximately 65,000 clones, roughly 89% of which appear only once. Time point described: cycle 4 day 1 (C4D1), after less than seven weeks of nivolumab. With no exception, relapse followed autologous stem cell transplantation in all patients, and brentuximab vedotin exposure varied. The specimen comprised peripheral blood mononuclear cells (PBMCs), sampled before the fourth cycle of nivolumab. All receptors derive from a human donor with classical Hodgkin lymphoma.

This sequence joins TRBV2 and TRBJ2-2; D might be TRBD2 (6 bases). V was pared by 3 bases and J by 1 base, with 9 bases between. The germline gives CDR1 SNHLY, CDR2 FYNNEI. The CDR3 totals 15 residues. Written as DNA, the CDR3 is TGTGCCAGCAGTGAGAGAGCGGGGAACACCGGGGAGCTGTTTTTT. It encodes CASSERAGNTGELFF.

The V gene is TRBV28, the J gene TRBJ1-6; no reliable D call. The CDR3 spans 16 residues. In germline, CDR1 is MDHEN, CDR2 SYDVKM. V lost 4 bases and J 13 bases, leaving 23 bases between the germline ends. The CDR3 protein is CASSSRGRAFIDPLHF. The CDR3 nucleotides read TGTGCCAGCAGTTCAAGAGGGAGGGCATTCATTGATCCCCTCCACTTT.

This clone was picked up one time. The rearrangement joins TRBV15 to TRBJ2-7; TRBD1 matches 8 bases. Germline CDR1 LNHNV, CDR2 YYDKDF (reference sequence). V gave up 3 bases and J gave up 2 bases; unmatched junction bases: 6. This CDR3 region has 15 residues. The CDR3 protein is CATSRTGARPYEQYF. DNA of the CDR3: TGTGCCACCAGCAGGACAGGGGCCAGACCCTACGAGCAGTACTTC.

This clone appeared a few times. The chain uses TRBV19 and TRBJ2-2; TRBD2 might be the D (6 bases). Germline V lookup: CDR1 LNHDA, CDR2 SQIVND (reference sequence). CDR3 length: 12 residues. The V end was cut by 7 bases, the J end by 6 bases, with 9 bases between. The CDR3 sequence is CASIGEAGELFF. For the CDR3, the DNA is TGTGCCAGTATCGGGGAGGCCGGGGAGCTGTTTTTT.

This clone was counted a single time. The chain employs TRBV11-3 and TRBJ1-6; perhaps TRBD1 as D (5 bases). V gave up 7 bases and J gave up 7 bases, with 17 bases separating them. Germline V gives CDR1 SGHNT, CDR2 YENEEA. CDR3 length: 15 amino acids. CDR3 sequence (DNA): TGTGCCAGCAACCCGACGACAGTGGGGAATTCACCCCTCCACTTT. Its protein product is CASNPTTVGNSPLHF.

This chain joins TRBV7-2 and TRBJ1-4; D might be TRBD1 (6 bases). Trimming took 1 base from V and 8 from J, leaving 11 bases between them. Germline values: CDR1 SGHTA, CDR2 FQGNSA. The CDR3 has 14 amino acids. As DNA, the CDR3 is TGTGCCAGCAGCTTAGGGGACATACCAGAAAAACTGTTTTTT. This sequence encodes CASSLGDIPEKLFF.

The rearrangement uses TRBV6-1 and TRBJ2-3; unclear D gene. The germline gives CDR1 MNHNS, CDR2 SASEGT. The CDR3 totals 14 residues. V gave up 6 bases and J gave up 4 bases, with 14 bases separating them. CDR3: CASRSQPGADTQYF. The CDR3 DNA follows: TGTGCCAGCAGAAGTCAGCCCGGAGCAGATACGCAGTATTTT.

The chain carries TRBV19 and TRBJ1-1; D gene unclear. Trimming stripped 7 bases from V and 0 bases from J, with 15 bases between. Per germline, CDR1 LNHDA and CDR2 SQIVND (reference sequence). The CDR3 length is 15 residues. The CDR3 sequence: CASNPGVLMNTEAFF. The CDR3 bases are TGTGCCAGTAACCCCGGTGTCCTTATGAACACTGAAGCTTTCTTT.

The chain has TRBV7-9 and TRBJ2-3; perhaps D is TRBD1 or TRBD2 (5 bases each). The CDR3 contains 15 residues. Trimming removed 3 bases from V and 2 bases from J, with 12 bases in between. Germline V gene sequence: CDR1 SEHNR, CDR2 FQNEAQ (reference sequence). As DNA, the CDR3 is TGTGCCAGCAGCTTTCAAGGGACCACCACAGATACGCAGTATTTT. Amino acids: CASSFQGTTTDTQYF.

The chain recombines TRBV28 with TRBJ2-3; TRBD2 is a possible D gene (6 bases). The germline V and J ends were trimmed by 3 bases and 4 bases, with 20 bases remaining between them. The CDR3 runs 17 residues. In germline, CDR1 is MDHEN, CDR2 SYDVKM. The CDR3 nucleotides are TGTGCCAGCAGTTTGCCCCGGGACCCAGGCGGGGCAGATACGCAGTATTTT. This gives the protein CASSLPRDPGGADTQYF. Filled out from reference TRBV28 and TRBJ2-3, the complete variable domain reads DVKVTQSSRYLVKRTGEKVFLECVQDMDHENMFWYRQDPGLGLRLIYFSYDVKMKEKGDIPEGYSVSREKKERFSLILESASTNQTSMYLCASSLPRDPGGADTQYFGPGTRLTVL.

As to this clone: One base away lies a much larger clone, so this may be a sequencing read error. This sample also contains other DNA sequences that code for the same CDR3. The CDR3: CAWSPLAGLPEAFF. CDR3 DNA: TGCGCCTGGAGTCCCCTGGCAGGGCTCCCTGAAGCTTTCTTT. The chain recombines TRBV30 with TRBJ1-1; D is perhaps TRBD1 (5 bases). Per germline, CDR1 GTSNPN and CDR2 SVGIG (reference sequence). The CDR3 is 14 residues long. The full variable domain, with the rest looked up from reference TRBV30 and TRBJ1-1, is SQTIHQWPATLVQPVGSPLSLECTVEGTSNPNLYWYRQAAGRGLQLLFYSVGIGQISSEVPQNLSASRPQDRQFILSSKKLLLSDSGFYLCAWSPLAGLPEAFFGQGTRLTVV.

The CDR3 DNA sequence: TGCGCCAGCAGCCCATATCTTGGTGGCAATCAGCCCCAGCATTTT. Encoded protein: CASSPYLGGNQPQHF. The V gene is TRBV4-1, the J gene TRBJ1-5; D remains unclear. Trimming cost V 4 bases and J 2 bases, with 12 bases left between them. Germline V lookup: CDR1 MGHRA, CDR2 YSYEKL. The CDR3 extends over 15 amino acids.

The gene calls are TRBV5-6 and TRBJ1-1; 7 bases map to TRBD1. CDR1 and CDR2 (germline): SGHDT, YYEEEE. The ends lost 0 bases at V and 11 bases at J; junction bases unmatched: 7. The CDR3 length is 13 residues. CDR3 protein: CASSLATGRGAFF. CDR3 DNA: TGTGCCAGCAGCTTGGCGACAGGGCGGGGGGCTTTCTTT.

The V and J genes are TRBV25-1 and TRBJ2-5; no clear D gene. From germline, CDR1 is MGHDK and CDR2 SYGVNS. The ends were cut back, 8 bases at V and 5 bases at J, with 6 bases in the middle. The CDR3 runs 10 residues. Here the CDR3 DNA reads TGTGCCAGCGGTCGCGAGACCCAGTACTTC. Its protein is CASGRETQYF.